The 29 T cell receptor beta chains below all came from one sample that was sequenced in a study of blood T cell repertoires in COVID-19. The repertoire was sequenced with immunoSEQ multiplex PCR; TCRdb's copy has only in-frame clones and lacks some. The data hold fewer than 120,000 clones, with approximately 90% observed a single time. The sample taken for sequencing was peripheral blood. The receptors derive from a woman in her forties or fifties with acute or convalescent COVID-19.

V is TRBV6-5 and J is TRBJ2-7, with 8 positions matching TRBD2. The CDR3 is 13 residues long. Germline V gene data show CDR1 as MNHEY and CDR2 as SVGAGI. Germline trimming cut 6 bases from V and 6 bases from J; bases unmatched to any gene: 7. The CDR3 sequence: CASRQRESGEQYF. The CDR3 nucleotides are TGTGCCAGCAGACAGCGGGAGTCGGGCGAGCAGTACTTC.

The CDR3, as DNA: TGTGCCAGCAGCCCTGAAGTATACTCTGGCTACACCTTC. This encodes CASSPEVYSGYTF. J is TRBJ1-2 and V is TRBV12-3 or TRBV12-4; D unresolved. The ends were cut back, 6 bases at V and 7 bases at J, with 15 bases in the middle. This CDR3 has 13 amino acids.

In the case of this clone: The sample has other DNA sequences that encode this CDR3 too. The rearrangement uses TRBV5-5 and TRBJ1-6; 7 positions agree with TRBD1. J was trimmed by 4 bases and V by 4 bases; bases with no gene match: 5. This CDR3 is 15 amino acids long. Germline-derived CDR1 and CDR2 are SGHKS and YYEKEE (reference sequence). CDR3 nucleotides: TGTGCCAGCAGCCTGAGGGGGCTATATAATTCACCCCTCCACTTT. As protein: CASSLRGLYNSPLHF.

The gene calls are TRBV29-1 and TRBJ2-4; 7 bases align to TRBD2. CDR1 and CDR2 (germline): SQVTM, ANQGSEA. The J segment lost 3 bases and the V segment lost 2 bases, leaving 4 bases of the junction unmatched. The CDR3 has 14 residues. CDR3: CSVELGRVKNIQYF. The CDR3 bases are TGCAGCGTTGAATTGGGGAGGGTCAAAAACATTCAGTACTTC. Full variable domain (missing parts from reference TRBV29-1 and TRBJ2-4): SAVISQKPSRDICQRGTSLTIQCQVDSQVTMMFWYRQQPGQSLTLIATANQGSEATYESGFVIDKFPISRPNLTFSTLTVSNMSPEDSSIYLCSVELGRVKNIQYFGAGTRLSVL.

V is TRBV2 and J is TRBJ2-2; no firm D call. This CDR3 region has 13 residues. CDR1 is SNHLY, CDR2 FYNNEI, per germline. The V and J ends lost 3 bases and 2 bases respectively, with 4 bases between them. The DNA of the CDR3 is TGTGCCAGCAGTGAGGCAAACACCGGGGAGCTGTTTTTT. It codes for CASSEANTGELFF.

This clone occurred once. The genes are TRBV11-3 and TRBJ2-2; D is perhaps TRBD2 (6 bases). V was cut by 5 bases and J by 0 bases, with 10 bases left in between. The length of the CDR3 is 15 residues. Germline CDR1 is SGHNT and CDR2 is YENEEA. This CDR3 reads CASSQTRANTGELFF. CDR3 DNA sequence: TGTGCCAGCAGCCAGACTAGGGCGAACACCGGGGAGCTGTTTTTT.

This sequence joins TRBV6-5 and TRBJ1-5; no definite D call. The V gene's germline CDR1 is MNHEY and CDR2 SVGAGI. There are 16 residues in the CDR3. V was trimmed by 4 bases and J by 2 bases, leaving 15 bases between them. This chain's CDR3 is CASSSGISGGNQPQHF. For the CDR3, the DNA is TGTGCCAGCAGTTCGGGGATTAGTGGGGGCAATCAGCCCCAGCATTTT.

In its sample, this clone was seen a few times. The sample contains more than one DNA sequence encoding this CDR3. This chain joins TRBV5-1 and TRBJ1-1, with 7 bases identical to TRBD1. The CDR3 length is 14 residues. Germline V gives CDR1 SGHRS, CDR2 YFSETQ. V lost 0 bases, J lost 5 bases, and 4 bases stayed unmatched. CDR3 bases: TGCGCCAGCAGCTTGGGGCAGGGGGGAACTGAAGCTTTCTTT. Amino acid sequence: CASSLGQGGTEAFF. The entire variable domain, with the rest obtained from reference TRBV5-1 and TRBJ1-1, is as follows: KAGVTQTPRYLIKTRGQQVTLSCSPISGHRSVSWYQQTPGQGLQFLFEYFSETQRNKGNFPGRFSGRQFSNSRSEMNVSTLELGDSALYLCASSLGQGGTEAFFGQGTRLTVV.

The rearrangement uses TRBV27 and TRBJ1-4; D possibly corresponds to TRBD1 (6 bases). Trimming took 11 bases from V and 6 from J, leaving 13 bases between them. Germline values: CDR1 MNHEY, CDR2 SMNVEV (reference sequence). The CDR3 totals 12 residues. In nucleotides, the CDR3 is TGTGCCGTCCGGGCAGGGGATGAAAAACTGTTTTTT. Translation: CAVRAGDEKLFF.

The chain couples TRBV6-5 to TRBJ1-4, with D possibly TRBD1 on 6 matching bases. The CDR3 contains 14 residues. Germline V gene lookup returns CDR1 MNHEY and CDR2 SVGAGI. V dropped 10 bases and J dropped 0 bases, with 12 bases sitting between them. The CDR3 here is CATNDRTTNEKLFF. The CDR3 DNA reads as TGTGCCACCAACGACAGGACAACTAATGAAAAACTGTTTTTT.

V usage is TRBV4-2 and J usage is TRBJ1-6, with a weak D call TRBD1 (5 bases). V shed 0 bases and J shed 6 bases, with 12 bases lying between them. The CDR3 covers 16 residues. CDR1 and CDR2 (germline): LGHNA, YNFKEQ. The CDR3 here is CASSQDFGAVNSPLHF. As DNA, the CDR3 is TGTGCCAGCAGCCAAGATTTTGGGGCAGTTAATTCACCCCTCCACTTT.

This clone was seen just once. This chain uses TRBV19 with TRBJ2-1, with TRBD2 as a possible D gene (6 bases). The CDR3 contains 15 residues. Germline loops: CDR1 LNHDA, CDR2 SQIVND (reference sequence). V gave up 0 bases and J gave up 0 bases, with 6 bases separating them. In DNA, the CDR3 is TGTGCCAGTAGTATAGACGGGAGCTCCTACAATGAGCAGTTCTTC. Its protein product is CASSIDGSSYNEQFF.

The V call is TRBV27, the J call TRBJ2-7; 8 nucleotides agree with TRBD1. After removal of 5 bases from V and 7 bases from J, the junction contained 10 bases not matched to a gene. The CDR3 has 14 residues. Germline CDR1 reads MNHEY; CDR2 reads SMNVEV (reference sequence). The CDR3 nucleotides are TGTGCCAGCAGTCCCTGGGACAGGCCTTGGGAGCAGTACTTC. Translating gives CASSPWDRPWEQYF.

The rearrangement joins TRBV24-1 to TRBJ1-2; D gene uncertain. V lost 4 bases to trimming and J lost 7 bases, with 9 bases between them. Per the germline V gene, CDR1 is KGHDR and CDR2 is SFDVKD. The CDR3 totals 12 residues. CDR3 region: CATSDTRSGYTF. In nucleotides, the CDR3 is TGTGCCACCAGTGACACACGCTCTGGCTACACCTTC.

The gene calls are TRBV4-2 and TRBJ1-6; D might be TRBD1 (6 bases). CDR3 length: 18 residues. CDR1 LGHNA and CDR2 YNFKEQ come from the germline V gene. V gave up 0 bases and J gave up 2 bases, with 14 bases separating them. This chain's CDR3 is CASSQEGNHRAYNSPLHF. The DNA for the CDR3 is TGTGCCAGCAGCCAAGAAGGCAACCACAGGGCCTATAATTCACCCCTCCACTTT.

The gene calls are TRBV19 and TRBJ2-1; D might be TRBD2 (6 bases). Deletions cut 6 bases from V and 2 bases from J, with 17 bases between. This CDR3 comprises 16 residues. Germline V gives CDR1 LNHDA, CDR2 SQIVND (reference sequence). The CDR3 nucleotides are TGTGCCAGTAGGTCCTCCGAGATAGCGGCCTACAATGAGCAGTTCTTC. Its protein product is CASRSSEIAAYNEQFF.

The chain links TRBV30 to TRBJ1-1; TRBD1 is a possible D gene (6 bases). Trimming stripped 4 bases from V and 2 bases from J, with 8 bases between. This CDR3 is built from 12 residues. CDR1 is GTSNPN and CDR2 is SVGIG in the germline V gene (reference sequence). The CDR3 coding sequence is TGTGCCTGGAAAGGGGGAAACACTGAAGCTTTCTTT. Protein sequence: CAWKGGNTEAFF. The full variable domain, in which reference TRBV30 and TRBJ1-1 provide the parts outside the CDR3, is SQTIHQWPATLVQPVGSPLSLECTVEGTSNPNLYWYRQAAGRGLQLLFYSVGIGQISSEVPQNLSASRPQDRQFILSSKKLLLSDSGFYLCAWKGGNTEAFFGQGTRLTVV.

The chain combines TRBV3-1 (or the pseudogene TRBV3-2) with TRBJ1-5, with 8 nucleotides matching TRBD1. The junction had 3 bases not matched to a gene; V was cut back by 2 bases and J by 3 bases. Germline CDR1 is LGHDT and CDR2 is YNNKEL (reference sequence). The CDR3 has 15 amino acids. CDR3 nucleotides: TGTGCCAGCAGCCAAACAGGGGGGGTCAATCAGCCCCAGCATTTT. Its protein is CASSQTGGVNQPQHF.

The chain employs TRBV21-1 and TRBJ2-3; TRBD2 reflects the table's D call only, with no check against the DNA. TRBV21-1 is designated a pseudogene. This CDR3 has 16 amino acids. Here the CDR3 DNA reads TGTGCCAGCAGCAAAGTTCAGCGGGAGGCCACAGATACGCAGTATTTT. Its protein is CASSKVQREATDTQYF.

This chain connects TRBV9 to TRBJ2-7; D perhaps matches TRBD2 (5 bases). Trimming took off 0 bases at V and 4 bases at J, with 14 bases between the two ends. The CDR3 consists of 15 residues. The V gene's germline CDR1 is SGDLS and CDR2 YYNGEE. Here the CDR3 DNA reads TGTGCCAGCAGCGTAGAGGCGGGCGGGTGGTACGAGCAGTACTTC. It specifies CASSVEAGGWYEQYF.

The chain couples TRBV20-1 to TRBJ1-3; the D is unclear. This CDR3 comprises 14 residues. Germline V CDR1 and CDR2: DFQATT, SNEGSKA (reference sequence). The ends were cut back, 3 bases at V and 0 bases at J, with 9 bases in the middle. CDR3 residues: CSASYRNSGNTIYF. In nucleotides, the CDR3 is TGCAGTGCTAGTTATAGAAACTCTGGAAACACCATATATTTT.

Written as DNA, the CDR3 is TGTGCCAGCAGCTACGGGACTAGCGGGAGAGTAAATGAGCAGTTCTTC. Translated, it gives CASSYGTSGRVNEQFF. The chain employs TRBV3-1 (or the pseudogene TRBV3-2) and TRBJ2-1, with TRBD2 identical over 14 bases. The CDR3 runs 16 residues. With V trimmed by 5 bases and J by 7 bases, 7 bases remained unmatched. Germline lookup yields CDR1 LGHDT and CDR2 YNNKEL (reference sequence).

CDR3 protein: CASSPRTGRYGYTF. The CDR3 DNA reads TGTGCCAGCAGTCCCAGGACAGGTCGTTATGGCTACACCTTC. The chain joins TRBV6-5 to TRBJ1-2; TRBD1 matches at 7 bases. The CDR3 length is 14 residues. In germline, CDR1 is MNHEY, CDR2 SVGAGI. V dropped 5 bases and J dropped 5; count of bases not matched to a gene: 8.

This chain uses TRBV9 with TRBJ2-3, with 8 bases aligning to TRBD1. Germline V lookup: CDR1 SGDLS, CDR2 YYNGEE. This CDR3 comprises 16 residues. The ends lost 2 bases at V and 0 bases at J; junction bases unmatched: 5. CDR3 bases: TGTGCCAGCAGCGTCCGACAGGGGCGAAGCACAGATACGCAGTATTTT. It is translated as CASSVRQGRSTDTQYF. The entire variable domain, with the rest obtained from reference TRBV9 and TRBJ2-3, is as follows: DSGVTQTPKHLITATGQRVTLRCSPRSGDLSVYWYQQSLDQGLQFLIQYYNGEERAKGNILERFSAQQFPDLHSELNLSSLELGDSALYFCASSVRQGRSTDTQYFGPGTRLTVL.

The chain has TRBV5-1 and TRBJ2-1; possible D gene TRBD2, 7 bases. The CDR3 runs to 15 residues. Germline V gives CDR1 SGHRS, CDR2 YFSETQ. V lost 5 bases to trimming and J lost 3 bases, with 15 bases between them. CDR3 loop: CASSSGGADYNEQFF. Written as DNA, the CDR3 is TGCGCCAGCAGTTCGGGGGGCGCGGACTACAATGAGCAGTTCTTC.

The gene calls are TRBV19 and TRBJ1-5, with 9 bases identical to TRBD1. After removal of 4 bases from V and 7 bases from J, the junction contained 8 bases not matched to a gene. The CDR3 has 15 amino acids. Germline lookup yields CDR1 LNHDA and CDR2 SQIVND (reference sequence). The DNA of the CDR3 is TGTGCCAGTAGTACTCCGGGACAGGGAACGCAGCCCCAGCATTTT. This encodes CASSTPGQGTQPQHF. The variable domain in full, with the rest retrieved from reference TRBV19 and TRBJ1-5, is DGGITQSPKYLFRKEGQNVTLSCEQNLNHDAMYWYRQDPGQGLRLIYYSQIVNDFQKGDIAEGYSVSREKKESFPLTVTSAQKNPTAFYLCASSTPGQGTQPQHFGDGTRLSIL.

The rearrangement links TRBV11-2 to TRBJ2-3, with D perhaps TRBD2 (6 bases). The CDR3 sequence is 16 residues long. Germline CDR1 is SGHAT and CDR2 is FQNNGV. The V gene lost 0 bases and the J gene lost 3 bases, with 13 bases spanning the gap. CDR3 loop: CASSLDRTGRTDTQYF. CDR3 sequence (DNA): TGTGCCAGCAGCTTAGATCGAACGGGGAGGACAGATACGCAGTATTTT.

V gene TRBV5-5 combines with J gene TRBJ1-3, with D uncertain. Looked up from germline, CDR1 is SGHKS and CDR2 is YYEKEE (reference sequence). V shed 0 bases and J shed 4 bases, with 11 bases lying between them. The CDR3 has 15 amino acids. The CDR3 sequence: CASSLDSSWGNTIYF. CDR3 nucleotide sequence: TGTGCCAGCAGCTTGGACAGTAGTTGGGGAAACACCATATATTTT. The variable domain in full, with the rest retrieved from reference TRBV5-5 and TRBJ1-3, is DAGVTQSPTHLIKTRGQQVTLRCSPISGHKSVSWYQQVLGQGPQFIFQYYEKEERGRGNFPDRFSARQFPNYSSELNVNALLLGDSALYLCASSLDSSWGNTIYFGEGSWLTVV.

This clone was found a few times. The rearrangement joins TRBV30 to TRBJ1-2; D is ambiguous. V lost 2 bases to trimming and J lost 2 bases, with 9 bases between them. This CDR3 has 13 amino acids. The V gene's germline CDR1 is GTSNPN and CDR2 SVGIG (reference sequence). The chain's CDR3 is CAWSMAANYGYTF. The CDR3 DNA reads TGTGCCTGGAGTATGGCAGCGAACTATGGCTACACCTTC.